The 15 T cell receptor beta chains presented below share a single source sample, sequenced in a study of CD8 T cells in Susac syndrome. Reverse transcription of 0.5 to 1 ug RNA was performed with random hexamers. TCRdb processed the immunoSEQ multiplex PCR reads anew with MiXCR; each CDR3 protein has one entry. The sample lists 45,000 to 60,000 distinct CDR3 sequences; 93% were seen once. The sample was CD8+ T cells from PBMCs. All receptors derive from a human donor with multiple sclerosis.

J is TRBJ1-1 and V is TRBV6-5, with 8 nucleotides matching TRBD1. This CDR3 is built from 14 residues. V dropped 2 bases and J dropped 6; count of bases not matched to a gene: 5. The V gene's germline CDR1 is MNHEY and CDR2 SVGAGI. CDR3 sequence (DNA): TGTGCCAGCAGTTACGCAGGGGGCTTCTCTGAAGCTTTCTTT. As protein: CASSYAGGFSEAFF.

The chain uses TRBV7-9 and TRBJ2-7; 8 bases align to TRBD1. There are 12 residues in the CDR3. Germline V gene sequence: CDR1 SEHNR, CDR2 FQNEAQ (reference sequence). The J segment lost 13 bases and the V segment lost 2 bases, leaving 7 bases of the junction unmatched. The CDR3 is CASSLPSGQEYF. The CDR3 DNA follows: TGTGCCAGCAGCTTACCATCGGGACAGGAATACTTC.

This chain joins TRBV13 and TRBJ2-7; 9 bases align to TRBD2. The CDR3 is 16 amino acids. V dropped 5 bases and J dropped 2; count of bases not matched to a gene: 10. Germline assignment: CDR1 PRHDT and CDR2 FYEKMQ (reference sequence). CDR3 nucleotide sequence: TGTGCCAGCAGCGAAATTAGCGGGGGACCAACCTACGAGCAGTACTTC. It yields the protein CASSEISGGPTYEQYF.

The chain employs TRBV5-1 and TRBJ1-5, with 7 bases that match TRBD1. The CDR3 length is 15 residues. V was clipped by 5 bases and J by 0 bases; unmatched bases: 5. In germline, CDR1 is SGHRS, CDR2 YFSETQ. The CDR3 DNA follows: TGCGCCAGCAGTAAACAGGGGTATAGCAATCAGCCCCAGCATTTT. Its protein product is CASSKQGYSNQPQHF.

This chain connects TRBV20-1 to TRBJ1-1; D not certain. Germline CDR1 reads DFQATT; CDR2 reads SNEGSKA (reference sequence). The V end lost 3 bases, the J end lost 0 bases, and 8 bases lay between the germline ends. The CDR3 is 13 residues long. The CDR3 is CSASLGMNTEAFF. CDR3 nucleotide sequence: TGCAGTGCTAGTCTGGGGATGAACACTGAAGCTTTCTTT.

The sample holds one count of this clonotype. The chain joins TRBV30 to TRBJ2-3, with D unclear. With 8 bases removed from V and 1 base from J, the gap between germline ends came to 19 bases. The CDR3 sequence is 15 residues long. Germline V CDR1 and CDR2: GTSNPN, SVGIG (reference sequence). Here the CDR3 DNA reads TGTGCCAGGGCCCTTACGGGCGTGGGCACAGATACGCAGTATTTT. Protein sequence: CARALTGVGTDTQYF.

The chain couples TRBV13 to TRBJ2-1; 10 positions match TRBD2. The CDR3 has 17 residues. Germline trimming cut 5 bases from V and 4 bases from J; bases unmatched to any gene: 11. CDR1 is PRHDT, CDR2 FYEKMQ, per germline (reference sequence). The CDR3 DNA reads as TGTGCCAGCAGCACCTTTGGTACTAGCGGGGAGTACAATGAGCAGTTCTTC. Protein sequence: CASSTFGTSGEYNEQFF.

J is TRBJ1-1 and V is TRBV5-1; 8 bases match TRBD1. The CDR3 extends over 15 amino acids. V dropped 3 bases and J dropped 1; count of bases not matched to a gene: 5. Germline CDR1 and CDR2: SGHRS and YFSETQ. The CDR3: CASSSPGTGNTEAFF. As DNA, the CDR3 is TGCGCCAGCAGCTCACCCGGGACAGGGAACACTGAAGCTTTCTTT.

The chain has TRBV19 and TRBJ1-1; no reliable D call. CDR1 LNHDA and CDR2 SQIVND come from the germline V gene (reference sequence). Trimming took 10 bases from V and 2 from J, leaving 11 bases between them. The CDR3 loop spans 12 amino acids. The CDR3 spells CATGLTNTEAFF. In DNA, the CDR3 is TGTGCCACCGGACTTACTAACACTGAAGCTTTCTTT.

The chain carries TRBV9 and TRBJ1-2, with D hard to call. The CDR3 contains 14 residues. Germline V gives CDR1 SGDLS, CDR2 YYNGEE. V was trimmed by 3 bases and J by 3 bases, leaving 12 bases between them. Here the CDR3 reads CASSATNGYYGYTF. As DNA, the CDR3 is TGTGCCAGCAGCGCCACCAACGGCTACTATGGCTACACCTTC.

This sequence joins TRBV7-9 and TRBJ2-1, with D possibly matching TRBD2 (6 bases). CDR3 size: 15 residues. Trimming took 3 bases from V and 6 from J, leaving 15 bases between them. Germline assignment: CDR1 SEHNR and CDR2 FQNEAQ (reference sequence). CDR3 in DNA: TGTGCCAGCAGCTTTCGCGGGGAGGCCCTCAATGAGCAGTTCTTC. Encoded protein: CASSFRGEALNEQFF.

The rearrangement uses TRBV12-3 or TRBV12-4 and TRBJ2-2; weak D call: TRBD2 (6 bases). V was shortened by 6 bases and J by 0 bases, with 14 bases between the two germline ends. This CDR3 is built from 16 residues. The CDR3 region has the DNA TGTGCCAGCAGGATCCCTGGCGGGGCGAACACCGGGGAGCTGTTTTTT. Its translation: CASRIPGGANTGELFF.

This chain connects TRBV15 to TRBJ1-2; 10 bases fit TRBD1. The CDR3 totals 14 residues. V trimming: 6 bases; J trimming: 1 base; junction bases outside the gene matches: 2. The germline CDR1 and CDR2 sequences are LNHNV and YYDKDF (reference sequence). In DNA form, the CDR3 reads TGTGCCACCAGTAGGGACAGGGGTAACTATGGCTACACCTTC. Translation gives CATSRDRGNYGYTF. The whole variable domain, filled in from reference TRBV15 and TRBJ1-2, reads DAMVIQNPRYQVTQFGKPVTLSCSQTLNHNVMYWYQQKSSQAPKLLFHYYDKDFNNEADTPDNFQSRRPNTSFCFLDIRSPGLGDTAMYLCATSRDRGNYGYTFGSGTRLTVV.

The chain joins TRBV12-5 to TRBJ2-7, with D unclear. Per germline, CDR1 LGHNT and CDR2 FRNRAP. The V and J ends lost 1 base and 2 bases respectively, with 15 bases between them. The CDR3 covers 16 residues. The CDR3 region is CASGLEQIVFTYEQYF. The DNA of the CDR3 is TGTGCTAGTGGTTTGGAACAGATAGTCTTCACCTACGAGCAGTACTTC.

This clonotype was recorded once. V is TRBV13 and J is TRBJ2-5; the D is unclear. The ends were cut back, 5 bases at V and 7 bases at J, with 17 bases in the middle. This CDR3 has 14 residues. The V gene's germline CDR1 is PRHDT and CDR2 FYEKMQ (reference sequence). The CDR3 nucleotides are TGTGCCAGCAGCCCCTCGGGCCCCCTGGGGACCCAGTACTTC. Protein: CASSPSGPLGTQYF.